This TCR beta chain was found in a study of CD8+CD57+ T cells in acquired aplastic anemia. Notes on the study in general: Patients shared approximately 30 CD8+ CDR3 sequences with controls.

Template material for TCR beta VDJ and CDR3 profiling consisted of genomic DNA. TCRdb passed the reads through MiXCR, listing each CDR3 protein once. The table shows 450,000 to 550,000 distinct CDR3 sequences, with around 33% occurring only once. For this clonotype: Antigen unknown. Germline and junction disagree at one end, which may indicate a read error.

Patients sequenced had flow cytometry evidence of CD8+CD57+ cell expansion. Diagnosis of severe acquired aplastic anemia applied to all patients. The CDR3 extends over 14 amino acids. Germline CDR1 reads SNHLY; CDR2 reads FYNNEI. Sequenced input: sorted CD4+, CD8+, or CD8+CD57+ T cells (not recorded which) from PBMCs. The J gene is TRBJ1-3, the V gene TRBV2, with D maybe TRBD1 (6 bases). The receptor's source is a human donor with aplastic anemia. CDR3 in DNA: TGTGCCAGCAGTGACTCGGGGGCTGGAAACACCACATATTTT. Amino acid sequence: CASSDSGAGNTTYF.